This T cell receptor beta chain was retrieved from a study of cytomegalovirus exposure and HLA in healthy donors. PCR amplification relied on 60 Vbeta primers (plus 13 Jbeta primers). Profiled with immunoSEQ multiplex PCR; TCRdb holds only in-frame clones, not every one. In the table there are approximately 150,000 clones, roughly 86% of which are singletons. V lost 3 bases to trimming and J lost 5 bases, with 14 bases between them. This CDR3 has 15 residues. CDR1 and CDR2 from the germline V gene are MNHNS and SASEGT. This TCR came from a girl aged 5-17 years in good health and CMV-seropositive. The sequenced sample consisted of PBMCs. V gene TRBV6-1 combines with J gene TRBJ1-5; D ambiguous. The CDR3 DNA reads TGTGCCAGCAGTGACCTTGGCAGGCCCCATCAGCCCCAGCATTTT. This sequence encodes CASSDLGRPHQPQHF.